This is a list of T cell receptor beta chains from one sample in a study of blood T cell repertoires in COVID-19. Profiling relied on immunoSEQ multiplex PCR, and the TCRdb table lists in-frame clones only, not all of them. The data show about 240,000 clones, roughly 82% seen once. The specimen was peripheral blood. The source is a man at least 80 years old with acute or convalescent COVID-19. The CDR3 runs from the conserved cysteine through the conserved F or W. The D gene is left open where the match is weak. Not every row has a clone size; where given, it reads once, few, many or a size class.

DNA | CDR3 | size | V | D | J
TGTGCCAGCAGCTTAGACAGGTGGGATGAAAAACTGTTTTTT | CASSLDRWDEKLFF | . | TRBV7-2 | . | TRBJ1-4
TGTGCCACCTACTCCTTAGGAACAGGAGGCTACACCTTC | CATYSLGTGGYTF | once | TRBV6-5 | . | TRBJ1-2
TGTGCCAGCAGCTCCGCCGCAGGGGGCGGTCAGTACTTC | CASSSAAGGGQYF | . | TRBV7-9 | TRBD1 | TRBJ2-4
TGTGCCAGCTCACCGGGAATGGACAGGGCGGGCGAGCAGTACTTC | CASSPGMDRAGEQYF | . | TRBV18 | TRBD1 | TRBJ2-7
TGTGCCACCAGCAGAGATGGACTACCCATGAACACTGAAGCTTTCTTT | CATSRDGLPMNTEAFF | . | TRBV15 | . | TRBJ1-1
TGTGCCAGCAGTTTGGGGACAGGGAGCAATCAGCCCCAGCATTTT | CASSLGTGSNQPQHF | . | TRBV28 | TRBD1 | TRBJ1-5
TGTGCCAGCAGTCCGTCCGGACAGGGAAATGAAAAACTGTTTTTT | CASSPSGQGNEKLFF | . | TRBV6-5 | TRBD1 | TRBJ1-4
TGTGCCAGCAGCTGGACAGGAGGCCAAGAGACCCAGTACTTC | CASSWTGGQETQYF | . | TRBV5-5 | TRBD1 | TRBJ2-5
TGTGCCAGCAGCGTGGAGGACAGGGGATACTACCTCCACTTT | CASSVEDRGYYLHF | . | TRBV9 | TRBD1 | TRBJ1-6
TGTGCCAGCAGTCCGGAGGGACAGGGGATGAATCAGCCCCAGCATTTT | CASSPEGQGMNQPQHF | . | TRBV28 | TRBD1 | TRBJ1-5
TGTGCCAGCTCACCGCCACCGTCAGGGGATGAGCAGTTCTTC | CASSPPPSGDEQFF | . | TRBV18 | . | TRBJ2-1
TGTGCCACCCGACCGGCAGCCCGAGGCGCTGAAGCTTTCTTT | CATRPAARGAEAFF | few | TRBV24-1 | . | TRBJ1-1
TGTGCCAGCAGCCCAACGGACAGCCAGGCCCTCTATGGCTACACCTTC | CASSPTDSQALYGYTF | . | TRBV3-1/TRBV3-2 | . | TRBJ1-2
TGTGCCAGCAGTGCAGGCTCTGGCTACACCTTC | CASSAGSGYTF | once | TRBV12-3/TRBV12-4 | . | TRBJ1-2
TGTGCCAGCAGCGGGGGGACTCCCTCCTACGAGCAGTACTTC | CASSGGTPSYEQYF | once | TRBV9 | . | TRBJ2-7
TGTGCCAGCAGTTTTGGGGGGGGGTCCTATAATTCACCCCTCCACTTT | CASSFGGGSYNSPLHF | few | TRBV6-5 | . | TRBJ1-6
TGCGCCAGCAGCCAAGCCACAGGGTACGGAAACACCATATATTTT | CASSQATGYGNTIYF | . | TRBV4-3 | . | TRBJ1-3
TGCGCCAGCAGCGTGGCTCCAGGGGTCACTGAAGCTTTCTTT | CASSVAPGVTEAFF | . | TRBV5-1 | . | TRBJ1-1
TGTGCCAGCAGCCCGACAGGGGGGCTTGACTATGGCTACACCTTC | CASSPTGGLDYGYTF | . | TRBV9 | TRBD1 | TRBJ1-2
TGTGCCAGCAGCCCACAGGGAGCGGGGGGCCGGAATGAGCAGTTCTTC | CASSPQGAGGRNEQFF | few | TRBV7-2 | TRBD2 | TRBJ2-1
TGCGCCAGCAGTGAGTCCCGGACAGGGCGGGATGAGCAGTTCTTC | CASSESRTGRDEQFF | . | TRBV10-1 | TRBD1 | TRBJ2-1
TGCAGCGTTGAAAAGGGACCGGGAAGGGGGTACACCTTC | CSVEKGPGRGYTF | . | TRBV29-1 | . | TRBJ1-2
TGTGCCAGCGGGGACAGGAGCACAGATACGCAGTATTTT | CASGDRSTDTQYF | . | TRBV2 | TRBD1 | TRBJ2-3
TGTGCCAGCAGCTTAGACAGTTTATATGGCTACACCTTC | CASSLDSLYGYTF | . | TRBV7-2 | . | TRBJ1-2
TGTGCCAGTAGTTTCCCACGGACATCTTACAATGAGCAGTTCTTC | CASSFPRTSYNEQFF | . | TRBV19 | . | TRBJ2-1
TGTGCCAGCAGTTTGCGGGACAGCTTAGCCAAAAACATTCAGTACTTC | CASSLRDSLAKNIQYF | . | TRBV28 | . | TRBJ2-4
TGTGCCAGCAGCAAAGAAGGGAGGGAGTGGAGATACGAGCAGTACTTC | CASSKEGREWRYEQYF | . | TRBV21-1 | . | TRBJ2-7
TGTGCCAGCAGTTCCGGACAGGGGAGCACTGAAGCTTTCTTT | CASSSGQGSTEAFF | . | TRBV28 | TRBD1 | TRBJ1-1
TGCAGCGTTGAAGATCCCTCGGCGGGAGGGATTTCCAATGAGCAGTTCTTC | CSVEDPSAGGISNEQFF | . | TRBV29-1 | TRBD2 | TRBJ2-1
TGTGCCAGCAGCCTACCACAGGGGGCAAGCTACGGCTATGGCTACACCTTC | CASSLPQGASYGYGYTF | few | TRBV2 | TRBD1 | TRBJ1-2
TGTGCCAGCAGCCATTCTGATCAGGGTCGGAGCGAAAAACTGTTTTTT | CASSHSDQGRSEKLFF | . | TRBV3-1/TRBV3-2 | . | TRBJ1-4
TGTGCCAGCAGCCCGGACAGCCCGTTTGGGACCCAGTACTTC | CASSPDSPFGTQYF | . | TRBV11-2 | . | TRBJ2-5
TGTGCCAGCAGTTACTCGAGGGGGTACGAGCAGTACTTC | CASSYSRGYEQYF | . | TRBV6-5 | . | TRBJ2-7
TGTGCCAGCAGAACCTCCGGGACTAGCCCTGGATACAATGAGCAGTTCTTC | CASRTSGTSPGYNEQFF | . | TRBV28 | TRBD2 | TRBJ2-1
TGCGCCAGCAGCTTGGTTAGCGGAGGGCCAAGGGAGACCCAGTACTTC | CASSLVSGGPRETQYF | . | TRBV5-1 | . | TRBJ2-5
TGTGCCAGCAGCTTAGCGTTGGGGGGGAACACTGAAGCTTTCTTT | CASSLALGGNTEAFF | . | TRBV7-9 | . | TRBJ1-1
TGTGCCAGCAGGGGCCCGGGGGGAGAAGAGACCCAGTACTTC | CASRGPGGEETQYF | . | TRBV28 | TRBD2 | TRBJ2-5
TGTGCCAGCAGCCAAGATCTCCTCTGGAGCGGTCAGCAGTTCTTC | CASSQDLLWSGQQFF | . | TRBV4-2 | . | TRBJ2-1
TGTGCCAGCAGCAAACGTCGGGGTTCGGACGAGCAGTACTTC | CASSKRRGSDEQYF | . | TRBV21-1 | . | TRBJ2-7
TGCGCCAGCAGCCAAGGAGCCCGGGGTAGCGGGTCTTACGAGCAGTACTTC | CASSQGARGSGSYEQYF | . | TRBV4-1 | TRBD2 | TRBJ2-7
TGTGCCAGCAGTTTAGGTAGCCGCCCTCCGATCACCGGGGAGCTGTTTTTT | CASSLGSRPPITGELFF | . | TRBV27 | . | TRBJ2-2
TGCGCCAGCAGCGGGACTAGTGTTTATGAGCAGTTCTTC | CASSGTSVYEQFF | . | TRBV5-1 | TRBD2 | TRBJ2-1
TGTGCCAGCAGCCAACCACCGGGACAGGGATTAAACGAGCAGTACTTC | CASSQPPGQGLNEQYF | . | TRBV3-1/TRBV3-2 | TRBD1 | TRBJ2-7
TGTGCCAGTAGTATAGGGGGCACAGGGTTAGAGACCCAGTACTTC | CASSIGGTGLETQYF | . | TRBV19 | . | TRBJ2-5
TGTGCCAGCAAAAGGGGGGGTTCGAACACTGAAGCTTTCTTT | CASKRGGSNTEAFF | . | TRBV6-5 | . | TRBJ1-1
TGTGCCAGCAGCCCCCCGACAGGGGGGACAGATACGCAGTATTTT | CASSPPTGGTDTQYF | few | TRBV28 | TRBD1 | TRBJ2-3
TGTGCCAGCAGCGTCGGACAGGCCACTAACTATGGCTACACCTTC | CASSVGQATNYGYTF | . | TRBV9 | TRBD1 | TRBJ1-2
TGTGCCAGCTCCCGGACTAGCGGGGCTCCAGATACGCAGTATTTT | CASSRTSGAPDTQYF | . | TRBV21-1 | . | TRBJ2-3
TGTGCCAGCAGCCCCCCGGGGCAGGGACGTTCGGGGGTCACTGAAGCTTTCTTT | CASSPPGQGRSGVTEAFF | . | TRBV9 | . | TRBJ1-1
TGCGCCAGCAGAGGGGAGGGGGACAATGAGCAGTTCTTC | CASRGEGDNEQFF | . | TRBV4-3 | . | TRBJ2-1
TGTGCCAGCAGCCGACTAGCGGGAGGAGGCGAGCAGTACTTC | CASSRLAGGGEQYF | . | TRBV11-2 | TRBD2 | TRBJ2-7
TGTGCCACCAGCAGCGACGGACAGGTAATAATGAACACTGAAGCTTTCTTT | CATSSDGQVIMNTEAFF | . | TRBV15 | TRBD1 | TRBJ1-1
TGTGCCAGCAGCCGCCTTACTAGCGGGGGGACTTACAATGAGCAGTTCTTC | CASSRLTSGGTYNEQFF | . | TRBV7-9 | TRBD2 | TRBJ2-1